This T cell receptor (beta chain) was documented in a study of cytomegalovirus exposure and HLA in healthy donors. Findings of the study overall: CMV antigen specificity was confirmed in vitro for a few CMV-associated chains. An ancestry cluster, one associated with Asian ancestry, reportedly showed fewer N-insertions than the approximately 670-donor mean in a later analysis.

The PCR was carried out with 60 Vbeta primers and 13 Jbeta primers. Assay used: immunoSEQ multiplex PCR; TCRdb lists only in-frame clones, some missing. The sample holds about 130,000 clones, approximately 81% seen once. Remarks on this clone: Its antigen is unknown.

Germline V gives CDR1 SEHNR, CDR2 FQNEAQ (reference sequence). The CDR3 has 14 residues. The germline V and J ends were trimmed by 4 bases and 5 bases, with 12 bases remaining between them. This chain joins TRBV7-9 and TRBJ1-5; D is unclear. Material: PBMCs. The sequence derives from a man aged 18 to 35 in good health and CMV-seronegative. CDR3 residues: CASSSSSAYQPQHF. The CDR3 DNA reads TGTGCCAGCAGCTCGAGCAGCGCCTATCAGCCCCAGCATTTT.